This entry features one T cell receptor (beta chain) sequence. The CDR3 is made up of 16 amino acids. The second PCR ran roughly 7 to 12 cycles with a sample-barcoded 5' primer and J-beta primers. Each CDR3 protein gets one entry after TCRdb re-called the 5' RACE reads with MiXCR. The sample yields 1.5 million to 2 million distinct CDR3 sequences, more than 35% seen once. The entry originates in a study of blood T cells in healthy people across ages. The sequenced material came from blood. The chain recombines TRBV21-1 with TRBJ1-2; the table's TRBD1 call for D was not verified on the DNA. TRBV21-1 is a known pseudogene. The receptor was derived from a human donor in good health. The CDR3 DNA follows: TGTGCCAGCATCCCGACAGGGAGGATATGGAACTATGGCTACACCTTC. Protein sequence: CASIPTGRIWNYGYTF.